These 14 T cell receptor beta chains came from one sample sequenced in a study of blood T cell repertoires in COVID-19. Sequencing used immunoSEQ multiplex PCR; TCRdb keeps in-frame clones, though not all of them. The sample shows a few hundred thousand clones, 84% of them seen only once. Sequencing was carried out using peripheral blood. Receptors were obtained from a man aged 40-49 years who had recovered from COVID-19.

The chain links TRBV5-1 to TRBJ2-7; a weak D match, TRBD1 (5 bases). In germline, CDR1 is SGHRS, CDR2 YFSETQ. CDR3 length: 15 residues. The germline V and J ends were trimmed by 2 bases and 3 bases, with 15 bases remaining between them. CDR3 sequence reads: CASSFLQGGVYEQYF. The CDR3 nucleotides are TGCGCCAGCAGCTTCCTCCAGGGTGGCGTCTACGAGCAGTACTTC.

V usage is TRBV19 and J usage is TRBJ2-2; maybe TRBD2 (7 bases). The CDR3 loop spans 17 amino acids. Germline loops: CDR1 LNHDA, CDR2 SQIVND (reference sequence). V was cut by 3 bases and J by 4 bases, with 18 bases left in between. The chain's CDR3 is CASSIGGGGSRTGELFF. Here the CDR3 DNA reads TGTGCCAGTAGTATCGGGGGCGGCGGGAGTCGCACCGGGGAGCTGTTTTTT.

The chain couples TRBV7-2 to TRBJ1-2; TRBD1 matches at 12 bases. The CDR3 extends over 15 amino acids. Germline V CDR1 and CDR2: SGHTA, FQGNSA. J lost 8 bases, V lost 1 base, and 5 bases had no gene match. The CDR3 DNA sequence: TGTGCCAGCAGCTTAGTTGGGACAGGGGGCGACGGCTACACCTTC. It encodes CASSLVGTGGDGYTF.

The genes are TRBV6-2 or TRBV6-3 and TRBJ1-5; D is ambiguous. The CDR3 has 15 amino acids. Germline CDR1 is MNHEY and CDR2 is SVGEGT. V was cut by 1 base and J by 0 bases, with 7 bases left in between. The CDR3 loop reads CASSYYSRSNQPQHF. DNA for the CDR3: TGTGCCAGCAGTTACTATAGTCGTAGCAATCAGCCCCAGCATTTT.

The chain uses TRBV5-1 and TRBJ1-1; TRBD1 aligns across 8 bases. The CDR3 spans 16 residues. CDR1 is SGHRS, CDR2 YFSETQ, per germline. Losses at the gene ends were 6 bases for V and 0 bases for J; bases not matched to a gene: 10. The CDR3 DNA is TGCGCCAGCACCCCTAGGACAGGGTCTATGAACACTGAAGCTTTCTTT. Protein: CASTPRTGSMNTEAFF.

To note about this clone: Likely a read error: the CDR3 ends without its conserved phenylalanine or tryptophan. The DNA is omitted, as the CDR3 cannot be located on it reliably, and the CDR3 follows TCRdb's listing. CDR3 in amino acids: CASGRPEASLFV. The chain joins TRBV12-5 to TRBJ1-5. The CDR3 is 12 amino acids in total, end residues counted. Germline-derived CDR1 and CDR2 are LGHNT and FRNRAP.

The chain combines TRBV6-4 with TRBJ2-3, with TRBD2 matching over 11 bases. Germline trimming cut 0 bases from V and 8 bases from J; bases unmatched to any gene: 7. The CDR3 has 16 residues. From germline, CDR1 is MRHNA and CDR2 SNTAGT. CDR3 loop: CASSDSIAGGPSTQYF. The DNA of the CDR3 is TGTGCCAGCAGTGACTCGATAGCGGGGGGGCCGAGTACGCAGTATTTT.

The chain joins TRBV7-2 to TRBJ2-3; 11 bases match TRBD2. V was clipped by 3 bases and J by 0 bases; unmatched bases: 5. The CDR3 totals 17 residues. CDR1 SGHTA and CDR2 FQGNSA come from the germline V gene. This CDR3 reads CASSLSIAGGSTDTQYF. For the CDR3, the DNA is TGTGCCAGCAGCTTGTCTATAGCGGGAGGGAGCACAGATACGCAGTATTTT.

The chain has TRBV6-6 and TRBJ1-5, with TRBD1 as a possible D gene (6 bases). CDR3 size: 15 residues. Per germline, CDR1 MNHNY and CDR2 SVGAGI (reference sequence). V was shortened by 2 bases and J by 8 bases, with 16 bases between the two germline ends. DNA of the CDR3: TGTGCCAGCAGTTACGAAGGCCCAGGGGCGAAGCCCCAGCATTTT. Translating gives CASSYEGPGAKPQHF.

This clone showed up just once. The chain is built from TRBV12-5 and TRBJ1-1; possibly TRBD1 for D (6 bases). CDR3 length: 16 residues. Trimming shortened V by 2 bases and J by 4 bases, and 17 bases separated the two germline ends. Looked up from germline, CDR1 is LGHNT and CDR2 is FRNRAP. The CDR3 DNA reads as TGTGCTAGTGGTTTGTCCGGTCTACAGGGAGCCACTGAAGCTTTCTTT. Amino acid sequence: CASGLSGLQGATEAFF. Combining the CDR3 with reference TRBV12-5 and TRBJ1-1 gives the whole variable domain DARVTQTPRHKVTEMGQEVTMRCQPILGHNTVFWYRQTMMQGLELLAYFRNRAPLDDSGMPKDRFSAEMPDATLATLKIQPSEPRDSAVYFCASGLSGLQGATEAFFGQGTRLTVV.

V usage is TRBV7-9 and J usage is TRBJ1-3; D not certain. Trimming pared 1 base from V and 9 bases from J, leaving 13 bases between. The CDR3 runs to 14 residues. Germline lookup yields CDR1 SEHNR and CDR2 FQNEAQ (reference sequence). The CDR3 is CASSLERAELTIYF. The CDR3 DNA follows: TGTGCCAGCAGCTTAGAGCGGGCCGAGCTCACCATATATTTT.

V and J are TRBV13 and TRBJ2-1; 9 bases are shared with TRBD2. V trimming: 6 bases; J trimming: 12 bases; junction bases outside the gene matches: 3. CDR1 PRHDT and CDR2 FYEKMQ come from the germline V gene (reference sequence). CDR3 size: 11 residues. CDR3 coding DNA: TGTGCCAGCAGTAGCGGGGGTGGGCAGTTCTTC. It codes for CASSSGGGQFF.

The V call is TRBV3-1 (or the pseudogene TRBV3-2), the J call TRBJ1-3, with no clear D. Germline V CDR1 and CDR2: LGHDT, YNNKEL (reference sequence). The CDR3 is made up of 15 amino acids. The V end lost 1 base, the J end lost 4 bases, and 11 bases lay between the germline ends. The CDR3 protein is CASSQGSGAGNTIYF. CDR3 in DNA: TGTGCCAGCAGCCAAGGCTCAGGTGCCGGAAACACCATATATTTT.

Notes on this clone: Additional DNA sequences in this sample encode the identical CDR3. This rearrangement joins TRBV30 to TRBJ2-2, with a possible D match to TRBD1 (5 bases). This CDR3 is 13 amino acids long. V lost 0 bases and J 5 bases, leaving 7 bases between the germline ends. CDR1 GTSNPN and CDR2 SVGIG come from the germline V gene (reference sequence). The CDR3 sequence is CAWSVRGTGELFF. CDR3 nucleotide sequence: TGTGCCTGGAGTGTAAGGGGAACCGGGGAGCTGTTTTTT.